These 8 T cell receptor beta chains were sequenced from one sample in a study of blood T cell repertoires in COVID-19. Here immunoSEQ multiplex PCR was the method, and the copy in TCRdb shows in-frame clones only, minus some. This sample yields under 200,000 clones, of which 65% to 85% are seen a single time; roughly a tenth belongs to the top ten. The sequenced material came from peripheral blood. The receptor set was obtained from a woman at least 80 years old with active or convalescent COVID-19.

This rearrangement joins TRBV2 to TRBJ2-2, with a weak D call TRBD1 (5 bases). Germline V gives CDR1 SNHLY, CDR2 FYNNEI. V was pared by 3 bases and J by 2 bases, with 10 bases between. This CDR3 is built from 15 residues. CDR3 residues: CASSDAQGNTGELFF. The CDR3, as DNA: TGTGCCAGCAGTGATGCCCAGGGAAACACCGGGGAGCTGTTTTTT.

The chain employs TRBV30 and TRBJ2-1, with TRBD2 matching over 14 bases. The trim removed 8 bases at V and 4 bases at J, leaving 7 bases unmatched. From germline, CDR1 is GTSNPN and CDR2 SVGIG (reference sequence). This CDR3 region has 15 residues. CDR3 amino acids: CAGGLAGGEYNEQFF. The CDR3, as DNA: TGTGCCGGTGGACTAGCGGGGGGAGAATACAATGAGCAGTTCTTC.

A remark on this clone: Other nucleotide sequences in the sample specify the same CDR3. This chain links TRBV30 with TRBJ1-2; no definite D call. CDR3 length: 11 amino acids. CDR1 GTSNPN and CDR2 SVGIG come from the germline V gene (reference sequence). V was cut by 0 bases and J by 7 bases, with 6 bases left in between. The CDR3 sequence is CAWSVEGGYTF. The CDR3, as DNA: TGTGCCTGGAGTGTGGAGGGTGGCTACACCTTC.

The V and J genes are TRBV4-2 and TRBJ1-1; D unresolved. Trimming took 0 bases from V and 1 from J, leaving 9 bases between them. Germline V gives CDR1 LGHNA, CDR2 YNFKEQ. This CDR3 has 15 residues. The CDR3 region is CASSQEVTANTEAFF. The CDR3, as DNA: TGTGCCAGCAGCCAAGAAGTAACAGCGAACACTGAAGCTTTCTTT.

The chain uses TRBV7-8 and TRBJ1-2; no firm D call. CDR3 length: 15 residues. V was clipped by 2 bases and J by 2 bases, with 12 bases between them. Germline CDR1 reads SGHVS; CDR2 reads FQNEAQ. CDR3 amino acids: CASSLFLAGNYGYTF. For the CDR3, the DNA is TGTGCCAGCAGCTTATTTCTGGCGGGGAACTATGGCTACACCTTC.

The sample holds one count of this clone. The chain couples TRBV19 to TRBJ1-1, with 8 bases identical to TRBD1. This CDR3 has 17 amino acids. V gave up 4 bases and J gave up 1 base; unmatched junction bases: 11. From germline, CDR1 is LNHDA and CDR2 SQIVND (reference sequence). CDR3 coding DNA: TGTGCCAGTAGTAGGCAGGGGGCGAGAATAGGGAACACTGAAGCTTTCTTT. Translation gives CASSRQGARIGNTEAFF.

The chain is built from TRBV10-3 and TRBJ1-5; D unresolved. V lost 7 bases and J lost 0, with 7 bases in between. The CDR3 consists of 13 residues. Germline CDR1 is ENHRY and CDR2 is SYGVKD. The CDR3 DNA reads as TGTGCCATCACGGCGGATAGCAATCAGCCCCAGCATTTT. This translates into CAITADSNQPQHF.

The genes are TRBV3-1 (or the pseudogene TRBV3-2) and TRBJ1-1; D gene uncertain. The V end was cut by 0 bases, the J end by 11 bases, with 16 bases between. CDR1 and CDR2 from the germline V gene are LGHDT and YNNKEL (reference sequence). The CDR3 loop spans 14 amino acids. Here the CDR3 DNA reads TGTGCCAGCAGCCAAGAGGGTTGTCGGGGTGGGGCTTTCTTT. Residues: CASSQEGCRGGAFF.